This T cell receptor beta chain appears in the sequencing data of a study of blood T cell repertoires in COVID-19. Under the authors' procedure: Quantification of nucleated cells was approximated via reference gene primer amplification. The protocol was immunoSEQ multiplex PCR, while the TCRdb copy is restricted to in-frame clones and leaves out a portion. V and J calls plus clone size are reproduced from that table; the DNA served to infer D and trimming. The sample shows about 200,000 clones, 89% of them seen only once. Trimming removed 2 bases from V and 4 bases from J; junction bases left unmatched: 12. Germline V gene sequence: CDR1 MNHEY, CDR2 SVGEGT. The CDR3 totals 17 residues.

Sequencing input: peripheral blood. This receptor was identified in a man aged 60 to 75 who had recovered from COVID-19. The J gene is TRBJ2-7, the V gene TRBV6-2 or TRBV6-3; 9 bases line up with TRBD2. The CDR3 reads CASSYGPSGNIRYEQYF. As DNA, the CDR3 is TGTGCCAGCAGTTACGGTCCTAGCGGGAATATCAGGTACGAGCAGTACTTC.